These T cell receptor beta chains were read from a single sample in a study of CD8 T cells in ankylosing spondylitis. TCRdb passed the 5' RACE reads through MiXCR, listing each CDR3 protein once. The profile covers 35,000 to 40,000 distinct CDR3 sequences, with 16% appearing a single time and about 45% taken by the ten largest. Sequencing was performed on blood. All receptors derive from a male donor with ankylosing spondylitis or in good health (not recorded which). Both conserved end residues are part of each CDR3. Fields, in order: clone size, D gene, V gene, J gene, CDR3 DNA, CDR3 protein. The D gene is left open where the match is weak. For some rows the clone size is stated as once, few or many, or as a class when expanded; others skip it.

>-|TRBD2|TRBV29-1|TRBJ2-1
TGCACTACCAAAATAGCGGGAGGTCGGAATGAGCAGTTCTTC
CTTKIAGGRNEQFF
>few|-|TRBV12-3/TRBV12-4|TRBJ2-1
TGTGCCAGCAGACGCGATTACAATGAGCAGTTCTTC
CASRRDYNEQFF
>-|TRBD2|TRBV4-3|TRBJ2-1
TGCGCCAGCAGCCAAGAATTCCTGGGACTAGCGGACACCTTCTACAATGAGCAGTTCTTC
CASSQEFLGLADTFYNEQFF
>-|-|TRBV28|TRBJ1-3
TGTGCCAGCAGCTCCGGCACAGCTCATCCCAGCTCTGGAAACACCATATATTTT
CASSSGTAHPSSGNTIYF
>few|TRBD1|TRBV12-3/TRBV12-4|TRBJ1-3
TGTGCCAGCGGCCACAGGGGTACTGGAAACACCATATATTTT
CASGHRGTGNTIYF
>few|TRBD1|TRBV6-2/TRBV6-3|TRBJ2-1
TGTGCCAGCAGTTCACCCGACAGGGGAAATGAGCAGTTCTTC
CASSSPDRGNEQFF
>many|-|TRBV12-3/TRBV12-4|TRBJ1-1
TGTGCCAGCAGTTTGAATCCCAACAGGGCTTTCTTT
CASSLNPNRAFF
>-|TRBD2|TRBV20-1|TRBJ2-1
TGCAGTGCTACGCGGACTAGCGCATACAATGAGCAGTTCTTC
CSATRTSAYNEQFF
>-|TRBD1|TRBV5-1|TRBJ2-3
TGCGCCAGCAGCTTGGCCATGGACAGGGGCACAGATACGCAGTATTTT
CASSLAMDRGTDTQYF
>many|TRBD2|TRBV7-2|TRBJ2-5
TGTGCCAGCAGCAGCGGGGTGGAGACCCAGTACTTC
CASSSGVETQYF
>-|TRBD1|TRBV29-1|TRBJ2-2
TGCGGCGTTACTATCGGGACAGGGGACACCGGGGAGCTGTTTTTT
CGVTIGTGDTGELFF
>-|-|TRBV5-1|TRBJ2-2
TGCGCCAGCAGCTTGAGAGAGGTCGGGGAGCTGTTTTTT
CASSLREVGELFF
>few|TRBD1|TRBV7-2|TRBJ2-3
TGTGCCAGCAGCTCGGGGACAGGGGGCGCGGATACGCAGTATTTT
CASSSGTGGADTQYF
>-|TRBD2|TRBV12-3/TRBV12-4|TRBJ2-7
TGTGCCAGCAGACTAGCGGAAAACTCCTACGAGCAGTACTTC
CASRLAENSYEQYF
>-|TRBD2|TRBV2|TRBJ2-2
TGTGCCAGCAAAACCGGGACTAGGGACACCGGGGAGCTGTTTTTT
CASKTGTRDTGELFF
>few|-|TRBV19|TRBJ2-6
TGTGCCAGTAGTGTCACAGGGAAGGAGGCCAACGTCCTGACTTTC
CASSVTGKEANVLTF
>-|-|TRBV5-1|TRBJ2-1
TGCGCCAGCACGACAGAAGATTACAATGAGCAGTTCTTC
CASTTEDYNEQFF
>few|-|TRBV29-1|TRBJ2-2
TGCAGCGTTGAAGATACTGTGAACACCGGGGAGCTGTTTTTT
CSVEDTVNTGELFF
>-|-|TRBV5-1|TRBJ2-3
TGCGCCAGCAGCCTGGGGACCGCCGCACGGACAGATACGCAGTATTTT
CASSLGTAARTDTQYF
>few|-|TRBV27|TRBJ2-2
TGTGCCAGCAGTCCCCAGAGGCGGGCGAACACCGGGGAGCTGTTTTTT
CASSPQRRANTGELFF
>medium-sized|-|TRBV12-3/TRBV12-4|TRBJ2-1
TGTGCCAGCAGAAACAGGGCCTTAGGAGGGGGTAATGAGCAGTTCTTC
CASRNRALGGGNEQFF
>-|TRBD2|TRBV20-1|TRBJ2-3
TGCAGTGCTAGACAAGCGGGGGGCACAGATACGCAGTATTTT
CSARQAGGTDTQYF
>-|-|TRBV29-1|TRBJ1-1
TGCAGCGTTAATAGGGGTCAGGGCACTGAAGCTTTCTTT
CSVNRGQGTEAFF
>-|-|TRBV10-3|TRBJ1-1
TGTGCCATCAGTGACGGTGGGGACGTCCCTGAAGCTTTCTTT
CAISDGGDVPEAFF
>-|TRBD1|TRBV15|TRBJ1-1
TGTGCCACCAGCACCCCGGACAGGAGCACTGAAGCTTTCTTT
CATSTPDRSTEAFF
>-|-|TRBV20-1|TRBJ1-1
TGCAGTGCTAGAGATCAAGGGGTGGAAACTGAAGCTTTCTTT
CSARDQGVETEAFF
>few|-|TRBV6-2/TRBV6-3|TRBJ2-1
TGTGCCAGCAGCCTCCGGGTAGGCCACAATGAGCAGTTCTTC
CASSLRVGHNEQFF
>-|-|TRBV20-1|TRBJ2-1
TGCAGTGCTCACCCCCGGACGGTTAGCTCCTACAATGAGCAGTTCTTC
CSAHPRTVSSYNEQFF
>-|TRBD1|TRBV6-5|TRBJ2-2
TGTGCCACTGAACCAGACGGGGGACAGGGGGCCGGGGAGCTGTTTTTT
CATEPDGGQGAGELFF
>-|-|TRBV29-1|TRBJ2-1
TGCAGCGTTGAGGCCAATTACAATGAGCAGTTCTTC
CSVEANYNEQFF
>-|-|TRBV6-2/TRBV6-3|TRBJ2-7
TGTGCCAGCAGCGCGAGAGGCTACGAGCAGTACTTC
CASSARGYEQYF
>few|TRBD1|TRBV5-1|TRBJ2-1
TGCGCCAGCAGCTTGGCGGACAGGGGGATCAGTGAGCAGTTCTTC
CASSLADRGISEQFF
>-|TRBD2|TRBV5-1|TRBJ2-5
TGCGCCAGCGGGACTAGCGGGACGGAGACCCAGTACTTC
CASGTSGTETQYF
>few|TRBD1|TRBV12-3/TRBV12-4|TRBJ2-7
TGTGCCAGCAGCTCCCGGGACAGTTCCTACGAGCAGTACTTC
CASSSRDSSYEQYF
>-|-|TRBV28|TRBJ1-1
TGTGCCAGCAGTCTCCCTCGGGCTTTCTTT
CASSLPRAFF
>-|TRBD2|TRBV12-3/TRBV12-4|TRBJ2-2
TGTGCCAACAGCCCCGGGACTAGGGACACCGGGGAGCTGTTTTTT
CANSPGTRDTGELFF
>few|-|TRBV30|TRBJ1-6
TGTGCCTGGCGAAAGGAGACCTATAATTCACCCCTCCACTTT
CAWRKETYNSPLHF
>many|TRBD2|TRBV15|TRBJ2-1
TGTGCCACCAGCTCTCCCAGTCGGCTAGCGGACGAGCAGTTCTTC
CATSSPSRLADEQFF
>few|TRBD2|TRBV6-2/TRBV6-3|TRBJ2-2
TGTGCCAGCAGTTCCACCGGGACTATGAACACCGGGGAGCTGTTTTTT
CASSSTGTMNTGELFF
>many|TRBD1|TRBV6-6|TRBJ2-7
TGTGCCACCGCAGGGGGCTACGAGCAGTACTTC
CATAGGYEQYF
>few|TRBD2|TRBV3-1|TRBJ2-1
TGTGCCAGCAGCCAAGCTAGCGGGGTGTACAATGAGCAGTTCTTC
CASSQASGVYNEQFF